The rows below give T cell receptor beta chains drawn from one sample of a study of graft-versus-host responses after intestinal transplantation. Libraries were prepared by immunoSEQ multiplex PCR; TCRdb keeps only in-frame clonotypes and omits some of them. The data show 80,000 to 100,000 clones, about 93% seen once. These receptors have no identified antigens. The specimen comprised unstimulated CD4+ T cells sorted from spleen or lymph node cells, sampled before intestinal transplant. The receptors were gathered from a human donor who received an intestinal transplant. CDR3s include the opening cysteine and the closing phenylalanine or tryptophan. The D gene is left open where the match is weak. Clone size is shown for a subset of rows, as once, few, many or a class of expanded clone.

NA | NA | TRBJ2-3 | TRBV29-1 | TGCAGCGCAGCGCGGGAATTGAGAGATACGCAGTATTTT | CSAARELRDTQYF
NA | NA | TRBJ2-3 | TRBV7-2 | TGTGCCAGCAGCCGGACAGCCACAGATACGCAGTATTTT | CASSRTATDTQYF
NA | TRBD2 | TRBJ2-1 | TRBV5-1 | TGCGCCAGCAGCGAGGGACTAGTCCCTCTCAATGAGCAGTTCTTC | CASSEGLVPLNEQFF
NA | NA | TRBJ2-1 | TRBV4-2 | TGTGCCAGCAGCCAACAGACTGCGGGCTCCTACAATGAGCAGTTCTTC | CASSQQTAGSYNEQFF
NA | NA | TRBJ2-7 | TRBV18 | TGTGCCAGCTCACTGGGGCCTGCCTACGAGCAGTACTTC | CASSLGPAYEQYF
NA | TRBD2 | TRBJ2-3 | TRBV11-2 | TGTGCCAGCAGCCAACGCTTAGGACTAGCGGGAGCGGCAGATACGCAGTATTTT | CASSQRLGLAGAADTQYF
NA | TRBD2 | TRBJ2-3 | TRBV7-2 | TGTGCCAGCAGCCCGAATAGCGGGAGGGTCACAGATACGCAGTATTTT | CASSPNSGRVTDTQYF
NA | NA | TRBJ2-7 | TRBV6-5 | TGTGCCAGCAAAAGTCCCGGGGGATCCTACGAGCAGTACTTC | CASKSPGGSYEQYF
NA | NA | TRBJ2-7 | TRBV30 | TGTGCCTGGACCCCCCAGGTGCCCTACGAGCAGTACTTC | CAWTPQVPYEQYF
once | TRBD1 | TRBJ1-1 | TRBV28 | TGTGCCAGCAGTTTATCTATAGGGGACAGGGCATTTAGAGAGGATGAAGCTTTCTTT | CASSLSIGDRAFREDEAFF
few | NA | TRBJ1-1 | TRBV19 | TGTGCCAGTAGTCCAAACAGGGCGTCGAGGAACACTGAAGCTTTCTTT | CASSPNRASRNTEAFF
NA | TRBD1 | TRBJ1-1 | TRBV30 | TGTGCTCTCTACTCTCCTCGTGCCAGGGGGCGCACTGAAGCTTTCTTT | CALYSPRARGRTEAFF
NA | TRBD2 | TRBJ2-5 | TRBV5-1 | TGCGCCAGCAGCTTGAGGCGGGGGGGCCTACTAGAGACCCAGTACTTC | CASSLRRGGLLETQYF
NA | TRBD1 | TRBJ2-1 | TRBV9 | TGTGCCAGCAGCGCCGGGACAGTGCCCTACAATGAGCAGTTCTTC | CASSAGTVPYNEQFF
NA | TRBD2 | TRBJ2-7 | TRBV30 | TGTGCCTGGACCAGGACTAGCGTAAGTCTCTACGAGCAGTACTTC | CAWTRTSVSLYEQYF
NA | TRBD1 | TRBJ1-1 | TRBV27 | TGTGCCAGCAGTTTATTACAGGGGGGAACTGAAGCTTTCTTT | CASSLLQGGTEAFF
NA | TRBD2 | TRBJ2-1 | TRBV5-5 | TGTGCCAGCAGCCGCGGACTAGCGGGGGTTTACAATGAGCAGTTCTTC | CASSRGLAGVYNEQFF
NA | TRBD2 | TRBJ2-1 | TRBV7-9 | TGTGCCAGCAGCTTAGTGGTTAGCGGGAGTCCGATCTACAATGAGCAGTTCTTC | CASSLVVSGSPIYNEQFF
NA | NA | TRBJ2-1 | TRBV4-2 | TGTGCCAGCAGCCAAGGGGGGCTGCCGGATGAGCAGTTCTTC | CASSQGGLPDEQFF
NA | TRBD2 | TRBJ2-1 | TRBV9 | TGTGCCAGCAGCCTGTATGGGACTAGCGGGGCCACTGGGCAGTTCTTC | CASSLYGTSGATGQFF
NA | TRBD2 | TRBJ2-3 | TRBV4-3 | TGCGCCAGCAGCCAAGAGGGCGGGGGACGCACAGATACGCAGTATTTT | CASSQEGGGRTDTQYF
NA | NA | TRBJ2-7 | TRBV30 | TGTGCCGCTGAGGGATCCCCGCGGGTGCAGTACTTC | CAAEGSPRVQYF
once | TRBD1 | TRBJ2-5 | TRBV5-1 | TGCGCCAGCAGCTCACTGACAGGGGTTCAGGAGACCCAGTACTTC | CASSSLTGVQETQYF
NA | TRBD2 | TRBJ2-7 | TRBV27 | TGTGCCAGCAGTCCCCGACGGGGGGTGAGCGCCTACGAGCAGTACTTC | CASSPRRGVSAYEQYF